The rows below give T cell receptor beta chains drawn from one sample of a study of cytomegalovirus exposure and HLA in healthy donors. Some clones are missing from TCRdb's copy, which holds only in-frame ones; the method was immunoSEQ multiplex PCR. The sample has some 140,000 clones; approximately 82% are singletons. Sequencing was performed on PBMCs. The receptors come from a young man in good health and CMV-seropositive. Both conserved end residues are part of each CDR3. The D gene is left open where the match is weak. A clone size is listed for some rows: how often the clone was seen (once, few, many), or a class if it is expanded.

>-|TRBV7-8|TRBJ2-1|TRBD2
TGTGCCAGCAGCCTGTGGACTAGCACGAATGAGCAGTTCTTC
CASSLWTSTNEQFF
>-|TRBV6-5|TRBJ2-7|TRBD2
TGTGCCAGCAGTCAAAGACTAGCGGGAAACGAGCAGTACTTC
CASSQRLAGNEQYF
>once|TRBV2|TRBJ2-2|TRBD1
TGTGCCACGAAGGGGGCCCTGAACACCGGGGAGCTGTTTTTT
CATKGALNTGELFF
>-|TRBV9|TRBJ2-3|TRBD1
TGTGCCAGCAGTACCGGGACAGGGTACACAGATACGCAGTATTTT
CASSTGTGYTDTQYF
>-|TRBV11-1|TRBJ2-1|-
TGTGCCAGCAGCTTAGACAGGGATGGCGATGAGCAGTTCTTC
CASSLDRDGDEQFF
>few|TRBV10-1|TRBJ1-2|TRBD1
TGCGCCAGCAGTAGGACAGGGGACTATGGCTACACCTTC
CASSRTGDYGYTF
>-|TRBV19|TRBJ1-1|TRBD1
TGTGCCAGTGGCCTCTCTGTGGGACAGGGGGTCTCTGAAGCTTTCTTT
CASGLSVGQGVSEAFF
>-|TRBV4-1|TRBJ2-1|TRBD1
TGCGCCAGCAGCCAAGGGCCGGGACAGGGGGCGAATGAGCAGTTCTTC
CASSQGPGQGANEQFF
>-|TRBV6-5|TRBJ2-5|-
TGTGCCAGCAGTTACTCGGCGGGGAGTTTCCAAGAGACCCAGTACTTC
CASSYSAGSFQETQYF
>-|TRBV7-3|TRBJ1-1|-
TGTGCCAGCAGCAGACGGGGGGACACTGAAGCTTTCTTT
CASSRRGDTEAFF
>-|TRBV4-2|TRBJ2-7|-
TGTGCCAGCAGCCAACCTACAGGGGAGCAGTACTTC
CASSQPTGEQYF
>-|TRBV18|TRBJ2-1|TRBD1
TGTGCCAGCTCACCACCGCTGTCAGGGGGAGCATACAATGAGCAGTTCTTC
CASSPPLSGGAYNEQFF
>-|TRBV6-1|TRBJ1-2|TRBD1
TGTGCCAGCACTGTGACAGGGGGCGCGAGTGGCTACACCTTC
CASTVTGGASGYTF
>-|TRBV7-2|TRBJ2-5|-
TGTGCCAGCAGACCGGTGCAGGGCGCGACCCAGTACTTC
CASRPVQGATQYF
>few|TRBV7-2|TRBJ2-5|-
TGTGCCAGCAGCAAAAGGGCTAGCGAAGAGACCCAGTACTTC
CASSKRASEETQYF
>once|TRBV5-1|TRBJ2-1|TRBD2
TGCGCCAGCAGCTTATCAGCGGGGGGGCCCAATGAGCAGTTCTTC
CASSLSAGGPNEQFF
>-|TRBV7-3|TRBJ2-1|-
TGTGCCAGCAGCTTCTTGAGTAGCGGCAATGAGCAGTTCTTC
CASSFLSSGNEQFF
>-|TRBV5-1|TRBJ2-1|TRBD2
TGCGCCAGCAGCCTGGGGCTAGCGGGATACAATGAGCAGTTCTTC
CASSLGLAGYNEQFF
>few|TRBV5-1|TRBJ2-1|TRBD1
TGCGCCAGCAGCTTAGGGACAGGGTACAATGAGCAGTTCTTC
CASSLGTGYNEQFF
>-|TRBV12-2|TRBJ1-2|-
TGTGCAAGTCGCTTAGCGCGGGCTAACTATGGCTACACCTTC
CASRLARANYGYTF
>-|TRBV5-1|TRBJ2-7|TRBD2
TGTGCCAGCAGGGATGGACTAGCATACGAGCAGTACTTC
CASRDGLAYEQYF
>-|TRBV18|TRBJ2-1|-
TGTGCCAGCTCACCACCGGCCCACACGAAGCAGTTCTTC
CASSPPAHTKQFF
>-|TRBV5-6|TRBJ1-1|TRBD1
TGTGCCAGCAGCTGGGTCCCCGGGACAGGGAACACTGAAGCTTTCTTT
CASSWVPGTGNTEAFF
>-|TRBV10-3|TRBJ1-1|-
TGTGCCATCAGAAAACAGGGCGTGAACACTGAAGCTTTCTTT
CAIRKQGVNTEAFF
>many|TRBV30|TRBJ2-3|TRBD1
TGTGCCTGGAGCAGGGGGAGTGCAGATACGCAGTATTTT
CAWSRGSADTQYF
>-|TRBV4-2|TRBJ2-2|-
TGTGCCAGCAGCCAAGACTGGGACACCCAAACGGGCGGGGAGCTGTTTTTT
CASSQDWDTQTGGELFF
>-|TRBV9|TRBJ2-7|-
TGTGCCAGCAGCCCTCGAACAGGGTACTCCTACGAGCAGTACTTC
CASSPRTGYSYEQYF
>few|TRBV6-6|TRBJ2-1|TRBD2
TGTGCCAGCAGTTACGGGCTCCGGGGGGGCCTCGATGAGCAGTTCTTC
CASSYGLRGGLDEQFF
>-|TRBV18|TRBJ1-2|-
TGTGCCAGCTCCGAACTACAACGACCGAATGGCTACACCTTC
CASSELQRPNGYTF
>-|TRBV5-4|TRBJ1-2|-
TGTGCCAGCAGCGATCCCGGGATGTATGGCTACACCTTC
CASSDPGMYGYTF
>-|TRBV9|TRBJ1-1|-
TGTGCCAGCAGCGCTCAGGGTTATTTGGCCACTGAAGCTTTCTTT
CASSAQGYLATEAFF
>once|TRBV9|TRBJ2-5|TRBD1
TGTGCCAGCAGCGTCAGGGGGCGGGAGACCCAGTACTTC
CASSVRGRETQYF
>-|TRBV5-1|TRBJ2-5|TRBD2
TGCGCCAGCAGCACCACTAGCGGGGTCCGAGAGACCCAGTACTTC
CASSTTSGVRETQYF
>-|TRBV4-3|TRBJ1-4|-
TGCGCCAGCAGCCAGGGGGCCGGGCACGAAAAACTGTTTTTT
CASSQGAGHEKLFF
>-|TRBV10-3|TRBJ2-7|TRBD2
TGTGCCATCAGCGAGCGGGAAGAGCAGTACTTC
CAISEREEQYF
>once|TRBV19|TRBJ1-1|-
TGTGCCAGTAGTATAAGGGCCCGGGGGACTGAAGCTTTCTTT
CASSIRARGTEAFF
>many|TRBV10-3|TRBJ2-2|-
TGTGCCATCAGTGAGAAGAGCAACACCGGGGAGCTGTTTTTT
CAISEKSNTGELFF
>-|TRBV18|TRBJ2-3|TRBD1
TGTGCCAGCTCACCAGGGGACAGGGGGTCAGATACGCAGTATTTT
CASSPGDRGSDTQYF
>once|TRBV5-1|TRBJ2-3|TRBD2
TGCGCCAGCAGCCCGGGACTAGCTCCAGATACGCAGTATTTT
CASSPGLAPDTQYF
>-|TRBV19|TRBJ2-5|-
TGTGCCAGTAGATGGGGCGGGGGCGAGACCCAGTACTTC
CASRWGGGETQYF
>few|TRBV9|TRBJ1-3|-
TGTGCCAGCAGCCTCGGGGATGGAAACACCATATATTTT
CASSLGDGNTIYF
>few|TRBV7-9|TRBJ1-2|-
TGTGCCAGCAGCTCGGTGCGGGAACCCTATGGCTACACCTTC
CASSSVREPYGYTF
>-|TRBV5-7|TRBJ1-4|-
TGTGCCAGCAGCTTGGCAGGAGCCGGGAGAGAGTACGAAAAACTGTTTTTT
CASSLAGAGREYEKLFF
>-|TRBV4-1|TRBJ1-6|TRBD1
TGCGCCAGCAGCCCAGCAACAGGGGCACATAATTCACCCCTCCACTTT
CASSPATGAHNSPLHF